Listed below are T cell receptor beta chains from one sample, sequenced in a study of blood T cell repertoires in COVID-19. Profiling relied on immunoSEQ multiplex PCR, and the TCRdb table lists in-frame clones only, not all of them. The table has about 68,000 clones, 80% to 90% seen once. The sample was peripheral blood. Receptors originate from a man over 45 with acute or convalescent COVID-19. CDR3s include the opening cysteine and the closing phenylalanine or tryptophan. A D gene is named only where the DNA matches it firmly. For some rows the clone size is stated as once, few or many, or as a class when expanded; others skip it.

clone size: .
V gene: TRBV21-1
D gene: .
J gene: TRBJ2-1
CDR3 DNA: TGTGCCAGCAGCAAAGCGCCGGGACCAGGGGGCACTGAGCAGTTCTTC
CDR3 protein: CASSKAPGPGGTEQFF

clone size: .
V gene: TRBV4-3
D gene: .
J gene: TRBJ2-3
CDR3 DNA: TGCGCCAGCAGCCAAGATTGGGGGGGCAGAAGCACAGATACGCAGTATTTT
CDR3 protein: CASSQDWGGRSTDTQYF

clone size: .
V gene: TRBV5-4
D gene: TRBD1
J gene: TRBJ2-3
CDR3 DNA: TGTGCCAGCAGCCCTGGACAGGGGGTATGGACAGATACGCAGTATTTT
CDR3 protein: CASSPGQGVWTDTQYF

clone size: .
V gene: TRBV6-2/TRBV6-3
D gene: .
J gene: TRBJ1-5
CDR3 DNA: TGTGCCAGCAGTTACTCGACAAGGAATCAGCCCCAGCATTTT
CDR3 protein: CASSYSTRNQPQHF

clone size: .
V gene: TRBV24-1
D gene: .
J gene: TRBJ2-5
CDR3 DNA: TGTGCCACCAGTGGGGCAGGCCCCCCACGGGAGACCCAGTACTTC
CDR3 protein: CATSGAGPPRETQYF

clone size: .
V gene: TRBV28
D gene: .
J gene: TRBJ1-2
CDR3 DNA: TGTGCCAGCAGTTCGACCTTACGCGGGGCTAACTATGGCTACACCTTC
CDR3 protein: CASSSTLRGANYGYTF

clone size: .
V gene: TRBV10-3
D gene: .
J gene: TRBJ1-6
CDR3 DNA: TGTGCCATCAGGGCGGAATTGAATTCACCCCTCCACTTT
CDR3 protein: CAIRAELNSPLHF

clone size: .
V gene: TRBV6-6
D gene: TRBD1
J gene: TRBJ1-6
CDR3 DNA: TGTGCCAGCAGCCGCGGGACAGTTAATTCACCCCTCCACTTT
CDR3 protein: CASSRGTVNSPLHF

clone size: .
V gene: TRBV28
D gene: .
J gene: TRBJ1-1
CDR3 DNA: TGTGCCAGCAGTTTGTTGGACAGACTGAACACTGAAGCTTTCTTT
CDR3 protein: CASSLLDRLNTEAFF

clone size: .
V gene: TRBV5-1
D gene: .
J gene: TRBJ2-5
CDR3 DNA: TGCGCCAGCAGCTTGACAGGCTTCCAAGAGACCCAGTACTTC
CDR3 protein: CASSLTGFQETQYF

clone size: .
V gene: TRBV24-1
D gene: TRBD1
J gene: TRBJ1-5
CDR3 DNA: TGTGCCACCAGTGATCCGGGACAGCGTAATCAGCCCCAGCATTTT
CDR3 protein: CATSDPGQRNQPQHF

clone size: .
V gene: TRBV27
D gene: TRBD2
J gene: TRBJ2-1
CDR3 DNA: TGTGCCAGCAACCGACGGGTAGCGGGGGACTACAATGAGCAGTTCTTC
CDR3 protein: CASNRRVAGDYNEQFF

clone size: few
V gene: TRBV5-8
D gene: .
J gene: TRBJ1-1
CDR3 DNA: TGTGCCAGCAGCTCGGGAATTGGCACTGAAGCTTTCTTT
CDR3 protein: CASSSGIGTEAFF

clone size: once
V gene: TRBV5-5
D gene: TRBD2
J gene: TRBJ2-7
CDR3 DNA: TGTGCCAGCAGCCAAACTAGCGGGAGGGCCCTCTTTTACGAGCAGTACTTC
CDR3 protein: CASSQTSGRALFYEQYF

clone size: .
V gene: TRBV14
D gene: .
J gene: TRBJ1-2
CDR3 DNA: TGTGCCAGCAGTGGGGGCGGCGGCTACACCTTC
CDR3 protein: CASSGGGGYTF

clone size: .
V gene: TRBV9
D gene: .
J gene: TRBJ1-3
CDR3 DNA: TGTGCCAGCAGCGCCCCAGGGCTTACTGGAAACACCATATATTTT
CDR3 protein: CASSAPGLTGNTIYF

clone size: once
V gene: TRBV2
D gene: TRBD2
J gene: TRBJ2-1
CDR3 DNA: TGTGCCAGCAGTGGTGCTACTAGCGGGGGGTACAATGAGCAGTTCTTC
CDR3 protein: CASSGATSGGYNEQFF

clone size: .
V gene: TRBV7-2
D gene: .
J gene: TRBJ1-2
CDR3 DNA: TGTGCCAGCAGCTTTCCGACAGTCTATGGCTACACCTTC
CDR3 protein: CASSFPTVYGYTF

clone size: .
V gene: TRBV18
D gene: .
J gene: TRBJ2-1
CDR3 DNA: TGTGCCAGCTCATCACCAGGGGTGGATGAGCAGTTCTTC
CDR3 protein: CASSSPGVDEQFF

clone size: .
V gene: TRBV10-3
D gene: .
J gene: TRBJ1-2
CDR3 DNA: TGTGCCATCAGCCCTCCAAATCAATCGGGGGGGGTCTATGGCTACACCTTC
CDR3 protein: CAISPPNQSGGVYGYTF

clone size: .
V gene: TRBV11-2
D gene: .
J gene: TRBJ1-2
CDR3 DNA: TGTGCCAGCAACCCAGACAACTTGGGCTATGGCTACACCTTC
CDR3 protein: CASNPDNLGYGYTF

clone size: once
V gene: TRBV24-1
D gene: TRBD2
J gene: TRBJ2-1
CDR3 DNA: TGTGCCACCAGTGATCCTGGGGGGGGATCCTACAATGAGCAGTTCTTC
CDR3 protein: CATSDPGGGSYNEQFF

clone size: once
V gene: TRBV4-2
D gene: TRBD1
J gene: TRBJ2-7
CDR3 DNA: TGTGCCAGCAGCCAAGTGGGGACAGTCCTTACGACCTACGAGCAGTACTTC
CDR3 protein: CASSQVGTVLTTYEQYF

clone size: .
V gene: TRBV19
D gene: .
J gene: TRBJ1-5
CDR3 DNA: TGTGCCAGTAGCACAGGGTACGGAGGCAATCAGCCCCAGCATTTT
CDR3 protein: CASSTGYGGNQPQHF

clone size: .
V gene: TRBV6-1
D gene: .
J gene: TRBJ2-7
CDR3 DNA: TGTGCCAGCAGTGAAGCCCCCATCTCCAGCTCCTACGAGCAGTACTTC
CDR3 protein: CASSEAPISSSYEQYF

clone size: .
V gene: TRBV6-6
D gene: .
J gene: TRBJ2-5
CDR3 DNA: TGTGCCAGCAGTTACGGGGCCAGGGGCTTCCAAGAGACCCAGTACTTC
CDR3 protein: CASSYGARGFQETQYF

clone size: few
V gene: TRBV5-6
D gene: TRBD2
J gene: TRBJ2-5
CDR3 DNA: TGTGCCAGCAGCTTTGGGACTAGCGGGAGGAGACGGGGAGAGACCCAGTACTTC
CDR3 protein: CASSFGTSGRRRGETQYF

clone size: .
V gene: TRBV7-2
D gene: TRBD1
J gene: TRBJ2-7
CDR3 DNA: TGTGCCAGCGGCGAGGGACAGGGTAACTCCTATTACTTC
CDR3 protein: CASGEGQGNSYYF

clone size: .
V gene: TRBV24-1
D gene: TRBD2
J gene: TRBJ2-1
CDR3 DNA: TGTGCCACCAGGCTAGCGGGAGGGGACCACAATGAGCAGTTCTTC
CDR3 protein: CATRLAGGDHNEQFF

clone size: .
V gene: TRBV19
D gene: .
J gene: TRBJ2-4
CDR3 DNA: TGTGCCAGTAGTATTGGGAGACAAAACATTCAGTACTTC
CDR3 protein: CASSIGRQNIQYF

clone size: .
V gene: TRBV19
D gene: .
J gene: TRBJ2-2
CDR3 DNA: TGTGCCAGTAGTATTAGCTCCCGTGGTGCCGGGGAGCTGTTTTTT
CDR3 protein: CASSISSRGAGELFF

clone size: .
V gene: TRBV6-6
D gene: .
J gene: TRBJ1-1
CDR3 DNA: TGTGCCAGCAGTTACCCACAGGGTCAGGGCACTGAAGCTTTCTTT
CDR3 protein: CASSYPQGQGTEAFF

clone size: .
V gene: TRBV4-2
D gene: TRBD1
J gene: TRBJ2-5
CDR3 DNA: TGTGCCAGCAGCCAGGATAAGGGGGCTCGGGAGACCCAGTACTTC
CDR3 protein: CASSQDKGARETQYF

clone size: .
V gene: TRBV2
D gene: TRBD2
J gene: TRBJ2-1
CDR3 DNA: TGTGCCAGCACTTCGAGGGCTAGCGGGCCCCTCTACAATGAGCAGTTCTTC
CDR3 protein: CASTSRASGPLYNEQFF

clone size: .
V gene: TRBV4-1
D gene: .
J gene: TRBJ1-1
CDR3 DNA: TGCGCCAGCAGAAACAGGGTCGAGGACACTGAAGCTTTCTTT
CDR3 protein: CASRNRVEDTEAFF

clone size: .
V gene: TRBV6-6
D gene: .
J gene: TRBJ1-5
CDR3 DNA: TGTGCCAGCAGTTACGGAGGTGGCAATCAGCCCCAGCATTTT
CDR3 protein: CASSYGGGNQPQHF

clone size: medium-sized
V gene: TRBV18
D gene: .
J gene: TRBJ2-1
CDR3 DNA: TGTGCCAGCTCACGGACTGGATACTACAATGAGCAGTTCTTC
CDR3 protein: CASSRTGYYNEQFF

clone size: .
V gene: TRBV18
D gene: .
J gene: TRBJ2-6
CDR3 DNA: TGTGCCAGCTCACCACCGGGGGGTTTGAACTCTGGGGCCAACGTCCTGACTTTC
CDR3 protein: CASSPPGGLNSGANVLTF

clone size: .
V gene: TRBV11-1
D gene: .
J gene: TRBJ1-1
CDR3 DNA: TGTGCCAGCAGCTTACTTCGGACAGCAAACACTGAAGCTTTCTTT
CDR3 protein: CASSLLRTANTEAFF

clone size: once
V gene: TRBV6-5
D gene: TRBD1
J gene: TRBJ1-1
CDR3 DNA: TGTGCCAGCAGGCGGAGGACAGGGCTGAACACTGAAGCTTTCTTT
CDR3 protein: CASRRRTGLNTEAFF